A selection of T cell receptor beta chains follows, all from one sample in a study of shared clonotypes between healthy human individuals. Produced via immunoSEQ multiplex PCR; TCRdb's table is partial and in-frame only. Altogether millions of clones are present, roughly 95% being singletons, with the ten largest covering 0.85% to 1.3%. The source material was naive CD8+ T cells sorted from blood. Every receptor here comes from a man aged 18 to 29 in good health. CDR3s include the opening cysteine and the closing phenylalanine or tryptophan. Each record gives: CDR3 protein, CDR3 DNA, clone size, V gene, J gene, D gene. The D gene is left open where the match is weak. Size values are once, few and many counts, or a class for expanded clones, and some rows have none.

CDR3aa: CASSLGSTYEQYF
CDR3nt: TGTGCCAGCAGCTTGGGTAGTACGTACGAGCAGTACTTC
abundance: NA
v_gene: TRBV5-6
j_gene: TRBJ2-7
d_gene: NA

CDR3aa: CASSHPRGTNQETQYF
CDR3nt: TGTGCCAGCAGTCACCCTCGCGGGACTAACCAAGAGACCCAGTACTTC
abundance: NA
v_gene: TRBV28
j_gene: TRBJ2-5
d_gene: TRBD2

CDR3aa: CAWSAIGGWAFF
CDR3nt: TGTGCCTGGAGTGCTATCGGTGGTTGGGCTTTCTTT
abundance: few
v_gene: TRBV30
j_gene: TRBJ1-1
d_gene: NA

CDR3aa: CASSSSGGATDTQYF
CDR3nt: TGTGCCAGCAGCTCTAGCGGGGGGGCCACAGATACGCAGTATTTT
abundance: NA
v_gene: TRBV7-3
j_gene: TRBJ2-3
d_gene: TRBD2

CDR3aa: CASSYLGSGELFF
CDR3nt: TGTGCCAGCAGTTACCTAGGATCCGGGGAGCTGTTTTTT
abundance: once
v_gene: TRBV6-5
j_gene: TRBJ2-2
d_gene: NA

CDR3aa: CASVLLAGSSYEQYF
CDR3nt: TGTGCCAGCGTCTTACTAGCGGGAAGCTCCTACGAGCAGTACTTC
abundance: once
v_gene: TRBV6-1
j_gene: TRBJ2-7
d_gene: TRBD2

CDR3aa: CASSSGEGEQFF
CDR3nt: TGTGCCAGCAGTTCGGGGGAGGGGGAGCAGTTCTTC
abundance: once
v_gene: TRBV27
j_gene: TRBJ2-1
d_gene: TRBD2

CDR3aa: CASNPSGSRYNEQFF
CDR3nt: TGTGCCAGTAACCCTAGCGGGAGCCGCTACAATGAGCAGTTCTTC
abundance: NA
v_gene: TRBV19
j_gene: TRBJ2-1
d_gene: TRBD2

CDR3aa: CASSYPGSSTEQYF
CDR3nt: TGTGCCAGCAGTTATCCGGGCTCTTCAACCGAGCAGTACTTC
abundance: NA
v_gene: TRBV6-5
j_gene: TRBJ2-7
d_gene: NA

CDR3aa: CATSSFGGLTLFF
CDR3nt: TGTGCCACCAGCAGCTTCGGGGGACTTACACTGTTTTTT
abundance: once
v_gene: TRBV15
j_gene: TRBJ1-4
d_gene: NA

CDR3aa: CASSSPRQGGSYNSPLHF
CDR3nt: TGTGCCAGCAGTTCCCCCCGACAGGGGGGATCCTATAATTCACCCCTCCACTTT
abundance: NA
v_gene: TRBV27
j_gene: TRBJ1-6
d_gene: TRBD1

CDR3aa: CASSLDQGVAKNIQYF
CDR3nt: TGTGCCAGCAGCTTAGATCAGGGAGTAGCCAAAAACATTCAGTACTTC
abundance: NA
v_gene: TRBV13
j_gene: TRBJ2-4
d_gene: NA

CDR3aa: CASSLISGPYEQYF
CDR3nt: TGTGCCAGCAGTTTAATCTCGGGTCCCTACGAGCAGTACTTC
abundance: NA
v_gene: TRBV28
j_gene: TRBJ2-7
d_gene: NA

CDR3aa: CAISESPGPSGLNEQFF
CDR3nt: TGTGCCATCAGTGAGTCCCCCGGTCCCTCGGGTCTAAATGAGCAGTTCTTC
abundance: NA
v_gene: TRBV10-3
j_gene: TRBJ2-1
d_gene: NA

CDR3aa: CASSLEMGSNQPQHF
CDR3nt: TGCGCCAGCAGCTTGGAGATGGGTAGCAATCAGCCCCAGCATTTT
abundance: NA
v_gene: TRBV5-1
j_gene: TRBJ1-5
d_gene: NA

CDR3aa: CASARSGITDTQYF
CDR3nt: TGTGCCAGCGCTCGAAGCGGAATCACAGATACGCAGTATTTT
abundance: NA
v_gene: TRBV11-3
j_gene: TRBJ2-3
d_gene: NA

CDR3aa: CASGPPLLAGRNEQYF
CDR3nt: TGTGCTAGTGGTCCGCCCCTACTAGCGGGAAGGAACGAGCAGTACTTC
abundance: NA
v_gene: TRBV12-5
j_gene: TRBJ2-7
d_gene: TRBD2

CDR3aa: CASSLQGASNEQFF
CDR3nt: TGTGCCAGCAGTTTACAGGGGGCCTCCAATGAGCAGTTCTTC
abundance: NA
v_gene: TRBV28
j_gene: TRBJ2-1
d_gene: TRBD1

CDR3aa: CASNPGGPNTEAFF
CDR3nt: TGCGCCAGCAATCCCGGCGGCCCGAACACTGAAGCTTTCTTT
abundance: NA
v_gene: TRBV5-1
j_gene: TRBJ1-1
d_gene: NA

CDR3aa: CASSLGGLSSYEQYF
CDR3nt: TGTGCCAGCAGTTTAGGGGGCCTTAGCTCCTACGAGCAGTACTTC
abundance: NA
v_gene: TRBV28
j_gene: TRBJ2-7
d_gene: NA

CDR3aa: CASSLDPSQETQYF
CDR3nt: TGCGCCAGCAGCTTGGACCCTTCCCAAGAGACCCAGTACTTC
abundance: NA
v_gene: TRBV5-1
j_gene: TRBJ2-5
d_gene: NA

CDR3aa: CASSEPLGLAAGEQYF
CDR3nt: TGTGCCAGCAGTGAACCCCTCGGACTAGCGGCGGGCGAGCAGTACTTC
abundance: NA
v_gene: TRBV25-1
j_gene: TRBJ2-7
d_gene: TRBD2

CDR3aa: CAWSHGTANQPQHF
CDR3nt: TGTGCCTGGAGTCACGGGACAGCCAATCAGCCCCAGCATTTT
abundance: NA
v_gene: TRBV30
j_gene: TRBJ1-5
d_gene: TRBD1

CDR3aa: CAISESGAELANYGYTF
CDR3nt: TGTGCCATCAGTGAGTCGGGGGCGGAACTAGCTAACTATGGCTACACCTTC
abundance: once
v_gene: TRBV10-3
j_gene: TRBJ1-2
d_gene: NA

CDR3aa: CASGPQRGTGGGEQYF
CDR3nt: TGTGCCAGCGGCCCCCAGAGAGGGACAGGGGGCGGGGAGCAGTACTTC
abundance: NA
v_gene: TRBV27
j_gene: TRBJ2-7
d_gene: TRBD1

CDR3aa: CASSLLGEDYEQYF
CDR3nt: TGTGCCAGCAGCTTACTGGGGGAAGACTACGAGCAGTACTTC
abundance: NA
v_gene: TRBV13
j_gene: TRBJ2-7
d_gene: NA

CDR3aa: CASSLWENTGELFF
CDR3nt: TGTGCCAGCAGTTTATGGGAGAACACCGGGGAGCTGTTTTTT
abundance: once
v_gene: TRBV27
j_gene: TRBJ2-2
d_gene: NA

CDR3aa: CASSFIGLRYDNGQFF
CDR3nt: TGTGCCAGCAGCTTCATTGGACTCCGTTACGACAATGGGCAGTTCTTC
abundance: NA
v_gene: TRBV7-8
j_gene: TRBJ2-1
d_gene: NA

CDR3aa: CASSQVGINYGYTF
CDR3nt: TGCGCCAGCAGCCAAGTCGGGATTAACTATGGCTACACCTTC
abundance: NA
v_gene: TRBV4-1
j_gene: TRBJ1-2
d_gene: NA

CDR3aa: CASSLGDSPYEQYF
CDR3nt: TGTGCCAGCAGCTTGGGTGACAGCCCATACGAGCAGTACTTC
abundance: NA
v_gene: TRBV5-6
j_gene: TRBJ2-7
d_gene: NA

CDR3aa: CASSGVNTEAFF
CDR3nt: TGTGCCAGCAGTGGCGTCAACACTGAAGCTTTCTTT
abundance: NA
v_gene: TRBV9
j_gene: TRBJ1-1
d_gene: NA

CDR3aa: CASSLWVGWEDQYF
CDR3nt: TGTGCCAGCAGCCTATGGGTGGGCTGGGAAGACCAGTACTTC
abundance: NA
v_gene: TRBV5-4
j_gene: TRBJ2-5
d_gene: NA

CDR3aa: CASSLLDPSYEQYF
CDR3nt: TGTGCCAGCAGTTTACTTGATCCCTCCTACGAGCAGTACTTC
abundance: NA
v_gene: TRBV27
j_gene: TRBJ2-7
d_gene: NA

CDR3aa: CASSLLGLNGLDSPLHF
CDR3nt: TGTGCCAGCAGTTTACTTGGGTTAAATGGATTGGATTCACCCCTCCACTTT
abundance: NA
v_gene: TRBV27
j_gene: TRBJ1-6
d_gene: NA

CDR3aa: CASNPGLSTGELFF
CDR3nt: TGTGCCAGCAACCCGGGACTCAGCACCGGGGAGCTGTTTTTT
abundance: NA
v_gene: TRBV6-5
j_gene: TRBJ2-2
d_gene: NA

CDR3aa: CASSEGADPGINEQFF
CDR3nt: TGTGCCAGCAGCGAGGGCGCGGACCCGGGGATCAATGAGCAGTTCTTC
abundance: NA
v_gene: TRBV5-4
j_gene: TRBJ2-1
d_gene: NA

CDR3aa: CASSGTDNEKLFF
CDR3nt: TGTGCCAGCAGTGGTACCGATAATGAAAAACTGTTTTTT
abundance: NA
v_gene: TRBV25-1
j_gene: TRBJ1-4
d_gene: NA

CDR3aa: CASSQDMGIEAFF
CDR3nt: TGCGCCAGCAGCCAAGATATGGGGATTGAAGCTTTCTTT
abundance: NA
v_gene: TRBV4-3
j_gene: TRBJ1-1
d_gene: NA

CDR3aa: CASSPWEGGSYEQFF
CDR3nt: TGTGCCAGCAGCCCCTGGGAGGGCGGGAGCTATGAGCAGTTCTTC
abundance: NA
v_gene: TRBV7-2
j_gene: TRBJ2-1
d_gene: TRBD2